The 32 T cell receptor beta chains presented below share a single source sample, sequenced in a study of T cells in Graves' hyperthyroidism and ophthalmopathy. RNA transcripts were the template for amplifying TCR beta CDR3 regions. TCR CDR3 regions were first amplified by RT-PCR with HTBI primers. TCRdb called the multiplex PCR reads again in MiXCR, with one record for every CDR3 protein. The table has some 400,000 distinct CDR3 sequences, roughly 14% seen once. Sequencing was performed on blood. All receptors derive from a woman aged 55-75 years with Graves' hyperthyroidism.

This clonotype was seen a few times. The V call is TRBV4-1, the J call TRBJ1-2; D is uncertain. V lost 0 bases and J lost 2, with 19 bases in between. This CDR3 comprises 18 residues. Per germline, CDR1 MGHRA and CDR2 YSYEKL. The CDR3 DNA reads TGCGCCAGCAGCCAAGATAGGAGGCGTGAGCGGGGAAACTATGGCTACACCTTC. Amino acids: CASSQDRRRERGNYGYTF.

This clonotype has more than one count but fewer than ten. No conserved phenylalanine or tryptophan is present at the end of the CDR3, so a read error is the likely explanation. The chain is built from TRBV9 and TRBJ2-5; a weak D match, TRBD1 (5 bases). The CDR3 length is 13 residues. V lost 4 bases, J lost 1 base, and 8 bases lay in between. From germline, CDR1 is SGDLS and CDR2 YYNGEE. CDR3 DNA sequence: TGTGCCAGCAGCCGGACAACCCAAGAGACCCAGTACCTC. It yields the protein CASSRTTQETQYL.

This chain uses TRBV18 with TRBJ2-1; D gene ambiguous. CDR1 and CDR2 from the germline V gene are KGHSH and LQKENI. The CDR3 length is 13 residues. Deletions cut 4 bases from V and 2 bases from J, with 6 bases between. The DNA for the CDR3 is TGTGCCAGCTCACGTGAGACCTACAATGAGCAGTTCTTC. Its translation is CASSRETYNEQFF.

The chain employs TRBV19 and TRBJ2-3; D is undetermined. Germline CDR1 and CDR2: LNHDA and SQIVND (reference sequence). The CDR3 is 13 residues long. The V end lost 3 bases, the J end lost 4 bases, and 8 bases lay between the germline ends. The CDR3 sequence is CASSIGFADTQYF. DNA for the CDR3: TGTGCCAGTAGTATTGGATTCGCAGATACGCAGTATTTT.

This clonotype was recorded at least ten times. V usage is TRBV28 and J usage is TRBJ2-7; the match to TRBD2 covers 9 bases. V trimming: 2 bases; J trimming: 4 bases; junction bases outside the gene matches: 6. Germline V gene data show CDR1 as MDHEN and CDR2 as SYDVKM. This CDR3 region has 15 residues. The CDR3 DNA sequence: TGTGCCAGCAGTTTAAGGTGGCTAGCGGGATACGAGCAGTACTTC. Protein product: CASSLRWLAGYEQYF.

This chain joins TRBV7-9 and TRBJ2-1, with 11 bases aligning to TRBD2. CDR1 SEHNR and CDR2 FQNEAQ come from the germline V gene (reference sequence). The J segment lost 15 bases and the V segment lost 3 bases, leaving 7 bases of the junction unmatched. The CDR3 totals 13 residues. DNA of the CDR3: TGTGCCAGCAGCTTTACTAGCGGGAGTTCCCCGTTCTTC. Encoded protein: CASSFTSGSSPFF.

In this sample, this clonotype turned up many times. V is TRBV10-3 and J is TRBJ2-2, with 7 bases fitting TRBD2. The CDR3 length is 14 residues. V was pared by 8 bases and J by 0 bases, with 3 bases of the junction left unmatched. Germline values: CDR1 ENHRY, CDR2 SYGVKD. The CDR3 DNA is TGTGCCATCGCCCGGGAGGCGAACACCGGGGAGCTGTTTTTT. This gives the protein CAIAREANTGELFF.

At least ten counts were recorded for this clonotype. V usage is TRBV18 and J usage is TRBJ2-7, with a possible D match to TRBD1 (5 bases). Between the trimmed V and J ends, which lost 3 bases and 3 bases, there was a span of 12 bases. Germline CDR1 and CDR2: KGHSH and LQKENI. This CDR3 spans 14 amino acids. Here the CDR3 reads CASSPRQGDYEQYF. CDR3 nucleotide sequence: TGTGCCAGCTCACCGAGGCAGGGCGACTACGAGCAGTACTTC.

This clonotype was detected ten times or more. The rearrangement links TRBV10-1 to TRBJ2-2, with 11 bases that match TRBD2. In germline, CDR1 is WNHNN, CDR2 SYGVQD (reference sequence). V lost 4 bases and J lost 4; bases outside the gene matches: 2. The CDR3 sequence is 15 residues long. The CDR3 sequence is CASSVAGGGTGELFF. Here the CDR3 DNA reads TGCGCCAGCAGTGTAGCGGGAGGGGGCACCGGGGAGCTGTTTTTT.

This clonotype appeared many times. DNA for the CDR3: TGCAGTGCTAGAAGGACAGAGTGGGAGACCCAGTACTTC. It specifies CSARRTEWETQYF. This chain joins TRBV20-1 and TRBJ2-5; weak D call: TRBD1 (6 bases). Germline assignment: CDR1 DFQATT and CDR2 SNEGSKA (reference sequence). There are 13 residues in the CDR3. Trimming pared 2 bases from V and 5 bases from J, leaving 12 bases between.

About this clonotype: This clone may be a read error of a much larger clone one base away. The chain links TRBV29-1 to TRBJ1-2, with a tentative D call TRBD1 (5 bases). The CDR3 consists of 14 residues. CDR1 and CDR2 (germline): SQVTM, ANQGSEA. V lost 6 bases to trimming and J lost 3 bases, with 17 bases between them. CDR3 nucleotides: TGCAGCGTGACTGTGGCCGGGGGTTACTATGGCTACACCTTC. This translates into CSVTVAGGYYGYTF.

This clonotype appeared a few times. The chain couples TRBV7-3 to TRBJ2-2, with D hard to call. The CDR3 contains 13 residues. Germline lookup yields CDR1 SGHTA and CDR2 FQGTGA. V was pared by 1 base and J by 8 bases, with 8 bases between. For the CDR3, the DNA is TGTGCCAGCAGCTTAAACGTCCGGGGGGAGCTGTTTTTT. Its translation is CASSLNVRGELFF.

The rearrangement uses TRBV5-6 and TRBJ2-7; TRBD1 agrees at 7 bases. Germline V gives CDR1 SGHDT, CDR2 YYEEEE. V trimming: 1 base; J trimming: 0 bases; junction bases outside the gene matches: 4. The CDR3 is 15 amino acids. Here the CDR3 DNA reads TGTGCCAGCAGCTTGTCTGGGACAGACTCCTACGAGCAGTACTTC. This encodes CASSLSGTDSYEQYF.

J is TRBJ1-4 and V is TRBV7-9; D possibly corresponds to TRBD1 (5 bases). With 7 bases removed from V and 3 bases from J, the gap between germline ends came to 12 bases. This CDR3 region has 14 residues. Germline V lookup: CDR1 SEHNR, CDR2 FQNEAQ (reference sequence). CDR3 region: CASNWRGANEKLFF. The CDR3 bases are TGTGCCAGCAATTGGAGGGGAGCTAATGAAAAACTGTTTTTT.

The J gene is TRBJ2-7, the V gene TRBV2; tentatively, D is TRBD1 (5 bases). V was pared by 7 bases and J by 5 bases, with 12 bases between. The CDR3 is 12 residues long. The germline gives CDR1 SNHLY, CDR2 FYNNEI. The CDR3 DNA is TGTGCCAGCACTCCCGACAGCCACGAGCAGTACTTC. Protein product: CASTPDSHEQYF.

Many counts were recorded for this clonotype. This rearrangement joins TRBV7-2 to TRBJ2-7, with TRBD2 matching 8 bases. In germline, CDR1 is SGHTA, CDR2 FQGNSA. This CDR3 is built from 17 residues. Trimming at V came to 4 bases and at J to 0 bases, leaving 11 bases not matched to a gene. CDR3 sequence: CASSSTSGSLHSYEQYF. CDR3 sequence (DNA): TGTGCCAGCAGCTCCACTAGCGGTTCCCTCCACTCCTACGAGCAGTACTTC.

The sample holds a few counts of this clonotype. The CDR3 region has the DNA TGTGCCAGCAGCAACTATCGAGAGACCCAGTACTTC. It yields the protein CASSNYRETQYF. The chain employs TRBV7-6 and TRBJ2-5; D is undetermined. Trimming pared 5 bases from V and 4 bases from J, leaving 8 bases between. The CDR3 contains 12 residues. The germline CDR1 and CDR2 sequences are SGHVS and FNYEAQ. Combining the CDR3 with reference TRBV7-6 and TRBJ2-5 gives the whole variable domain GAGVSQSPRYKVTKRGQDVALRCDPISGHVSLYWYRQALGQGPEFLTYFNYEAQQDKSGLPNDRFSAERPEGSISTLTIQRTEQRDSAMYRCASSNYRETQYFGPGTRLLVL.

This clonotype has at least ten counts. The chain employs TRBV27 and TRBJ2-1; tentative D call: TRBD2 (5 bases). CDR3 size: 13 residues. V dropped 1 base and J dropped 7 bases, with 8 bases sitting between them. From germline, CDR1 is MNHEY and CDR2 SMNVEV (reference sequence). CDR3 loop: CASSLFRGNEQFF. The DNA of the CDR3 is TGTGCCAGCAGTTTATTTCGAGGGAATGAGCAGTTCTTC.

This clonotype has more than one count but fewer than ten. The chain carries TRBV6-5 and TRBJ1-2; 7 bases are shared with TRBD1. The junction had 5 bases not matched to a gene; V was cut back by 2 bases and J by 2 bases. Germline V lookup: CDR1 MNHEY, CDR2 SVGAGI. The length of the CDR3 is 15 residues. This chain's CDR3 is CASSYGIQGNYGYTF. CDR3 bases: TGTGCCAGCAGTTACGGTATACAGGGGAACTATGGCTACACCTTC.

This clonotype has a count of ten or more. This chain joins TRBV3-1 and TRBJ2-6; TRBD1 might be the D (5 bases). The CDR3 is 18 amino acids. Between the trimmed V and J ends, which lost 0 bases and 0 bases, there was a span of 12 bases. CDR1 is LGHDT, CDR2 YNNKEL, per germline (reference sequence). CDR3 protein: CASSQDRAGRSGANVLTF. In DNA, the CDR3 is TGTGCCAGCAGCCAAGATAGGGCAGGGCGCTCTGGGGCCAACGTCCTGACTTTC.

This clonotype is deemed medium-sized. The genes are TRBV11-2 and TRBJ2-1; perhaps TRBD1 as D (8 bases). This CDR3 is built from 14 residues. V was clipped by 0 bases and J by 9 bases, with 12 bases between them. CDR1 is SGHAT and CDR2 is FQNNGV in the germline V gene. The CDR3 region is CASSLEAGTGEQFF. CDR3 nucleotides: TGTGCCAGCAGCTTAGAAGCGGGGACAGGTGAGCAGTTCTTC.

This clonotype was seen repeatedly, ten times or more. The CDR3 loop reads CASSQVENEQYF. For the CDR3, the DNA is TGTGCCAGCAGCCAGGTCGAGAACGAGCAGTACTTC. The rearrangement links TRBV3-1 to TRBJ2-7, with D unresolved. Germline CDR1 reads LGHDT; CDR2 reads YNNKEL (reference sequence). Between the trimmed V and J ends, which lost 3 bases and 5 bases, there was a span of 8 bases. The CDR3 is made up of 12 amino acids.

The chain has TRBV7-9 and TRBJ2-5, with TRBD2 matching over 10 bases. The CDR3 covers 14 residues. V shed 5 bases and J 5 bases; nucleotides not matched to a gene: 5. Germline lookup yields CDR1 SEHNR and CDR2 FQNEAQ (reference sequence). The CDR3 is CASSGSGLAETQYF. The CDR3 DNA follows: TGTGCCAGCAGCGGGTCGGGACTAGCGGAGACCCAGTACTTC.

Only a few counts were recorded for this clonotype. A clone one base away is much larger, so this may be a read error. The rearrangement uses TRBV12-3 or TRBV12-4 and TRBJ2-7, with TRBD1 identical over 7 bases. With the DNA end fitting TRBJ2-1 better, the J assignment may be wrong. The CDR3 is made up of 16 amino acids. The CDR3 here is CASSPTDRLIPYEQFF. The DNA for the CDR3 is TGTGCCAGCAGCCCTACGGACAGGTTGATCCCCTACGAGCAGTTCTTC.

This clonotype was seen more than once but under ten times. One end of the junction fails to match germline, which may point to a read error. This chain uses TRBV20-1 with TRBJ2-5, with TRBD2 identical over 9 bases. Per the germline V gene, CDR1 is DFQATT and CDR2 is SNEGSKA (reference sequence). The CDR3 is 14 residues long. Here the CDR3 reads CSASGGRAVETQHF. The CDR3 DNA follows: TGCAGTGCTAGTGGCGGGAGGGCCGTAGAGACCCAGCACTTC.

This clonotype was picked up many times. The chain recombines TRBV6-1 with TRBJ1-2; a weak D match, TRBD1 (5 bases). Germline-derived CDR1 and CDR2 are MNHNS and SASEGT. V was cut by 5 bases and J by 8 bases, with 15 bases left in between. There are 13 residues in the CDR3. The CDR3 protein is CASSSPGGGGYTF. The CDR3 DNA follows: TGTGCCAGCAGTTCCCCCGGGGGGGGGGGCTACACCTTC.

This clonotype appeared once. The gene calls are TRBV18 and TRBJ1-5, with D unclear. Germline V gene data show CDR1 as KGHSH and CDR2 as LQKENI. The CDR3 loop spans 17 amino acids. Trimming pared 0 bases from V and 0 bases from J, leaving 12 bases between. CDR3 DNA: TGTGCCAGCTCACCACCGCGGAGTCGTTATAGCAATCAGCCCCAGCATTTT. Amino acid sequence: CASSPPRSRYSNQPQHF.

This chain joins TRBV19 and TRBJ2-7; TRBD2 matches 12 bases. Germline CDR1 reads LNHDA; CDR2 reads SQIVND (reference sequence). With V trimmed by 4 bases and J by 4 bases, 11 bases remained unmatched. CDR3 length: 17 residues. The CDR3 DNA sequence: TGTGCCAGTAGTAAGAGGACTAGCGGGACTAGCAGATACGAGCAGTACTTC. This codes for CASSKRTSGTSRYEQYF.

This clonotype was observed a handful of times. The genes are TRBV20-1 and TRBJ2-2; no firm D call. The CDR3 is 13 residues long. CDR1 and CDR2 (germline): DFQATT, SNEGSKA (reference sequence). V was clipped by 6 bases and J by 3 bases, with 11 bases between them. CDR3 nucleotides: TGCAGTGCCAGTAGGCAGCACACCGGGGAGCTGTTTTTT. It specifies CSASRQHTGELFF.

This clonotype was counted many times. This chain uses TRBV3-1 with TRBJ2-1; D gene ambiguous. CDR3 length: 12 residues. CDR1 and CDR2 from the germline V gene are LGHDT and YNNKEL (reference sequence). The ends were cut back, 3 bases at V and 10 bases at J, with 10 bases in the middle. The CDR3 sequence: CASSQASREQFF. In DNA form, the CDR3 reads TGTGCCAGCAGCCAGGCCTCCCGGGAGCAGTTCTTC.

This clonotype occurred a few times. The CDR3 protein is CASRTAAGNTEAFF. CDR3 coding DNA: TGTGCCAGCAGAACCGCGGCAGGGAACACTGAAGCTTTCTTT. The chain uses TRBV6-2 or TRBV6-3 and TRBJ1-1; D not certain. V was pared by 6 bases and J by 1 base, with 12 bases between. Per germline, CDR1 MNHEY and CDR2 SVGEGT. CDR3 length: 14 amino acids.

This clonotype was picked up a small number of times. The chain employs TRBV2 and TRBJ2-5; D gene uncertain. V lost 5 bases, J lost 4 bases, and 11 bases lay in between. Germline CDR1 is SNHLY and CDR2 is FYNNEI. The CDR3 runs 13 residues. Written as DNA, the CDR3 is TGTGCCAGCAGTCCCCCGTCCGGAGAGACCCAGTACTTC. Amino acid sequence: CASSPPSGETQYF.